This T cell receptor (beta chain) appears in the sequencing data of a study of blood T cell repertoires in COVID-19. The Seattle site enrolled patients during active infection and followed them longitudinally. Deletions cut 3 bases from V and 7 bases from J, with 19 bases between. CDR3 length: 16 amino acids. CDR1 and CDR2 (germline): SGHAT, FQNNGV. The table lists this clone with a count of one. In the original processing: Reference gene primer amplification in the assay estimated nucleated cell counts. Measured with immunoSEQ multiplex PCR; TCRdb has only the in-frame clones, and not every one. V and J calls and clone size follow that table, whereas D and trimming were derived from the DNA. Of 250,000 to 300,000 clones detected, around nine tenths appear once; the ten largest clones hold 11%.

The source is a woman under 40 with COVID-19, enrolled during active disease. The sequenced material came from peripheral blood. The chain combines TRBV11-2 with TRBJ2-1; D possibly corresponds to TRBD2 (5 bases). The CDR3 region has the DNA TGTGCCAGCAGCTTTATGGGTAGGGCAGGAGGAAATGAGCAGTTCTTC. Its protein product is CASSFMGRAGGNEQFF.